The 6 T cell receptor beta chains presented below share a single source sample, sequenced in a study of CD8 T cells in acute hepatitis C reinfection. Only in-frame clones appear in the TCRdb table, and some are missing; sequencing was by immunoSEQ multiplex PCR. The sample contains 38,000 or so clones, about 87% of which appear only once. Documented time point: naive CD8 control sorted from an acute-time-point sample. Sequencing was carried out using naive CD8+ T cells from PBMCs. These receptors came from a man under 40 with chronic hepatitis C.

The chain links TRBV6-1 to TRBJ1-5, with 7 positions matching TRBD1. With V trimmed by 2 bases and J by 2 bases, 6 bases remained unmatched. This CDR3 has 16 residues. Germline V gene data show CDR1 as MNHNS and CDR2 as SASEGT. The CDR3 coding sequence is TGTGCCAGCAGTGAAATAGCAGGGGGGGGCAATCAGCCCCAGCATTTT. Its translation is CASSEIAGGGNQPQHF.

This chain uses TRBV27 with TRBJ1-4; a possible D gene is TRBD1 (6 bases). Germline V gives CDR1 MNHEY, CDR2 SMNVEV (reference sequence). CDR3 length: 14 amino acids. V was clipped by 3 bases and J by 3 bases, with 8 bases between them. CDR3 sequence: CASSFEGANEKLFF. CDR3 coding DNA: TGTGCCAGCAGTTTCGAGGGGGCTAATGAAAAACTGTTTTTT.

This chain connects TRBV13 to TRBJ2-1, with 8 bases fitting TRBD2. With 1 base clipped from V and 7 bases from J, the junction kept 9 bases outside the gene matches. This CDR3 region has 16 residues. Germline V gene sequence: CDR1 PRHDT, CDR2 FYEKMQ (reference sequence). CDR3 sequence reads: CASSLEFAGGRNEQFF. Written as DNA, the CDR3 is TGTGCCAGCAGCTTAGAGTTTGCGGGAGGACGGAATGAGCAGTTCTTC.

The V gene is TRBV2, the J gene TRBJ2-7; either TRBD1 or TRBD2 may fit D (5 bases each). The CDR3 consists of 16 residues. Germline V gene lookup returns CDR1 SNHLY and CDR2 FYNNEI. The V end was cut by 5 bases, the J end by 0 bases, with 17 bases between. The CDR3 loop reads CASSRSAGDPSYEQYF. In DNA form, the CDR3 reads TGTGCCAGCAGTAGGTCCGCCGGGGACCCCTCCTACGAGCAGTACTTC.

The chain recombines TRBV4-1 with TRBJ2-3, with TRBD2 as a possible D gene (6 bases). CDR1 is MGHRA and CDR2 is YSYEKL in the germline V gene. The CDR3 covers 14 residues. V lost 1 base and J lost 4, with 9 bases in between. CDR3 nucleotide sequence: TGCGCCAGCAGCCAAGCTGGAGGGCCAGATACGCAGTATTTT. It is translated as CASSQAGGPDTQYF.

This chain joins TRBV4-1 and TRBJ2-7, with 8 bases matching TRBD1. Germline CDR1 reads MGHRA; CDR2 reads YSYEKL. The CDR3 extends over 15 amino acids. Trimming cost V 4 bases and J 6 bases; bases outside gene matches: 11. CDR3 nucleotides: TGCGCCAGCAGCCCCAAGGCGGGACAGGCTTCCGAGCAGTACTTC. It is translated as CASSPKAGQASEQYF.